The clone carrying this T cell receptor (beta chain) was detected only once. Antigen unknown. The final CDR3 position lacks the conserved phenylalanine or tryptophan, pointing to a likely read error. These data are taken from a study of molecular identifiers for immune sequencing clone quantification. Study-level points and caveats: Clones above 20 RNA copies contained over 99% of effector molecules and under 1% of naive molecules.

TCR libraries were built in bulk with a published protocol and specific TCR primers. TCRdb re-called the PCR reads through MiXCR, storing one row per CDR3 protein. The sample consists of some 650,000 distinct CDR3 sequences, 15% to 20% of them appearing once. Trimming stripped 3 bases from V and 5 bases from J, with 8 bases between. CDR3 length: 12 residues. CDR1 is SEHNR and CDR2 is FQNEAQ in the germline V gene (reference sequence). With RNA at 10%, 30% or 50%, naive CD8 libraries came from roughly 21,000 to 960,000 sorted cells. The V call is TRBV7-9, the J call TRBJ2-7, with D hard to call. The origin of this receptor is a human donor in good health. Some libraries in this study had Jurkat cell RNA spiked in. The sequenced sample consisted of naive CD8+ T cells from blood, with Jurkat cell RNA spiked in. Regarding subset: FACS-sorted CD8+CD4-CCR7+CD45RA+ naive T cells. The CDR3 DNA is TGTGCCAGCAGCTTGGGCTCACACGAGCAGTACCTC. It translates to CASSLGSHEQYL.